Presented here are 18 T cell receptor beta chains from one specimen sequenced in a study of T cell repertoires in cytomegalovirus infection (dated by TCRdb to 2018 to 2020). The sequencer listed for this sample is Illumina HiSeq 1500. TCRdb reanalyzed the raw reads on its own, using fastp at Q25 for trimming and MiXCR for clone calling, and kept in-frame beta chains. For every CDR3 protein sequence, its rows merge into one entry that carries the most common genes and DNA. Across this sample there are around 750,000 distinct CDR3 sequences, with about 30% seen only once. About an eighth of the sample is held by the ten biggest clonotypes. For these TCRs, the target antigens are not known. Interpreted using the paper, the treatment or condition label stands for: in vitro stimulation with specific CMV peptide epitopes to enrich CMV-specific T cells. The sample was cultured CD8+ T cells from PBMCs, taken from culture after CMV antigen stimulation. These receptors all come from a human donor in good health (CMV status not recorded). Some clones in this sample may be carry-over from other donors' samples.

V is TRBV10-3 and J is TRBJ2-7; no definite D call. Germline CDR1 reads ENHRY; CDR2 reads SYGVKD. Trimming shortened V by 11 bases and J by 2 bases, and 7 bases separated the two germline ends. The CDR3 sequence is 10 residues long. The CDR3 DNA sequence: TGTGCCCCACGGCCCTACGAGCAGTACTTC. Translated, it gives CAPRPYEQYF.

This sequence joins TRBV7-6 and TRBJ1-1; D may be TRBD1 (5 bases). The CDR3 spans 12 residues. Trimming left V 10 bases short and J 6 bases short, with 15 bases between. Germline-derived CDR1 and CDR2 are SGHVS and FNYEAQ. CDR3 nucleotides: TGTGCCATCTCGGGGGGTCAGCCTGAAGCTTTCTTT. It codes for CAISGGQPEAFF.

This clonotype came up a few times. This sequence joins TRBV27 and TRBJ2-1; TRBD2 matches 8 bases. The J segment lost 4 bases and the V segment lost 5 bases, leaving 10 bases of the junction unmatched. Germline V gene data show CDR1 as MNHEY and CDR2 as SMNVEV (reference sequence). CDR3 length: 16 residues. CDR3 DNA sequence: TGTGCCAGCAGTCCACGGGGGGGGCTCCCGTACAATGAGCAGTTCTTC. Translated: CASSPRGGLPYNEQFF.

This CDR3 is CASSLTRTGGTDTQYF. Written as DNA, the CDR3 is TGTGCCAGCAGTTTAACCAGGACAGGGGGAACAGATACGCAGTATTTT. The J gene is TRBJ2-3, the V gene TRBV12-3 or TRBV12-4, with 10 bases lining up with TRBD1. The junction had 5 bases not matched to a gene; V was cut back by 2 bases and J by 3 bases. The CDR3 length is 16 residues.

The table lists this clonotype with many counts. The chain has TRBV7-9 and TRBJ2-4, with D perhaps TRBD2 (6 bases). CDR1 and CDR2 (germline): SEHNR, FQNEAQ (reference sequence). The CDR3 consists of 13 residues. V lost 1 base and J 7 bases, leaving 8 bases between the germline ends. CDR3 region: CASSLDAGNIQYF. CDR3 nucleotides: TGTGCCAGCAGCTTAGATGCGGGGAACATTCAGTACTTC.

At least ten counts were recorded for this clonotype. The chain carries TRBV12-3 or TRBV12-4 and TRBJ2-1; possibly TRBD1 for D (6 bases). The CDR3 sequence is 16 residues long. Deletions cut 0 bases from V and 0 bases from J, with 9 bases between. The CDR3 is CASSLASRGSYNEQFF. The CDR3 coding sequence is TGTGCCAGCAGTTTAGCGAGCAGGGGCTCCTACAATGAGCAGTTCTTC.

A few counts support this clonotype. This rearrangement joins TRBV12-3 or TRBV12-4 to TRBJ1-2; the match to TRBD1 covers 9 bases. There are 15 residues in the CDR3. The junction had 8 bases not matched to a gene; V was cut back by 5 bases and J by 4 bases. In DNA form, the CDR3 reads TGTGCCAGCAGTACTTGGGACAGGGATGCCTATGGCTACACCTTC. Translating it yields CASSTWDRDAYGYTF.

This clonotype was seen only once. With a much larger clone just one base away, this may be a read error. In DNA, the CDR3 is TGTGCTGGCAGCCCGTCCGGGACAGGAGTCACAGATACGCAGTATTTT. It specifies CAGSPSGTGVTDTQYF. V usage is TRBV7-6 and J usage is TRBJ2-3; 8 nucleotides line up with TRBD1. CDR1 is SGHVS and CDR2 is FNYEAQ in the germline V gene. The CDR3 runs to 16 residues.

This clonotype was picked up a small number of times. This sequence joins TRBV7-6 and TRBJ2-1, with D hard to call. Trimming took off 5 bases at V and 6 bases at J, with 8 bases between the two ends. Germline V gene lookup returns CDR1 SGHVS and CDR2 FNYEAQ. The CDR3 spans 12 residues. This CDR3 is CASSATPNEQFF. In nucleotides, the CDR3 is TGTGCCAGCAGCGCCACCCCCAATGAGCAGTTCTTC.

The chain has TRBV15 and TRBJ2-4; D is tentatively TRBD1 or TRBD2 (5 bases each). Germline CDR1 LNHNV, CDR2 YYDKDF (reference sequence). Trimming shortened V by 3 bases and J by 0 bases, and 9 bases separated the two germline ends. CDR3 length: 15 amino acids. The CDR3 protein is CATSSPGLAKNIQYF. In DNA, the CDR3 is TGTGCCACCAGCAGTCCGGGGCTAGCCAAAAACATTCAGTACTTC.

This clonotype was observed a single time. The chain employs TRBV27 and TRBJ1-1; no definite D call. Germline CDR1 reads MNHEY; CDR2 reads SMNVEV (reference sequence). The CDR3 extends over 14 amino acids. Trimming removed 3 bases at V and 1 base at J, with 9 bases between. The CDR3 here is CASSLATSNTEAFF. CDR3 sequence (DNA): TGTGCCAGCAGTTTGGCAACCTCGAACACTGAAGCTTTCTTT.

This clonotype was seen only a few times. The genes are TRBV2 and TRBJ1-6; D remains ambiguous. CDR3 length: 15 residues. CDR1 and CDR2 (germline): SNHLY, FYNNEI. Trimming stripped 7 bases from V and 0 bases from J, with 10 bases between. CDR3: CASMKESSYNSPLHF. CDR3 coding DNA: TGTGCCAGCATGAAGGAGAGCTCCTATAATTCACCCCTCCACTTT.

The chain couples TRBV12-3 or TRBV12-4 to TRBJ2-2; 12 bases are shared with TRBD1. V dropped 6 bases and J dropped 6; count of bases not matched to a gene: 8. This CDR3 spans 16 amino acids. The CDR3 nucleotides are TGTGCCAGCAGCCCGGGGGGACAGGGGGCAGCCGGGGAGCTGTTTTTT. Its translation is CASSPGGQGAAGELFF.

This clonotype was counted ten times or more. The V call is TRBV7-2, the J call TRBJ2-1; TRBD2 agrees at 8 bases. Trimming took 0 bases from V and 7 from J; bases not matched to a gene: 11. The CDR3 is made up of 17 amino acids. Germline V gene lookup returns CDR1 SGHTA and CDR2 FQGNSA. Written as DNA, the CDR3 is TGTGCCAGCAGCTTAGCGGGCGGGGGGCCCGCATGGAATGAGCAGTTCTTC. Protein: CASSLAGGGPAWNEQFF.

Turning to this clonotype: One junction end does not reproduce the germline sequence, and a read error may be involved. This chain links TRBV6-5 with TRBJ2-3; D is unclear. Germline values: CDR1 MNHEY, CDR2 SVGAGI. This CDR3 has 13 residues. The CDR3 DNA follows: TGTGCCAACAGTAGCAGGCTCACAGATACGCAGTATTTT. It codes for CANSSRLTDTQYF.

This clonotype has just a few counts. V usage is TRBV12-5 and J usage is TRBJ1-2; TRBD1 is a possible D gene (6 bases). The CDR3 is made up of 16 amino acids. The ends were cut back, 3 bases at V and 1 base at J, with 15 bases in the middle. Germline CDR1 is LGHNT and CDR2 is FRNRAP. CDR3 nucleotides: TGTGCTAGTGGTTTCTCCACTGACAGGTTTAACTATGGCTACACCTTC. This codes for CASGFSTDRFNYGYTF.

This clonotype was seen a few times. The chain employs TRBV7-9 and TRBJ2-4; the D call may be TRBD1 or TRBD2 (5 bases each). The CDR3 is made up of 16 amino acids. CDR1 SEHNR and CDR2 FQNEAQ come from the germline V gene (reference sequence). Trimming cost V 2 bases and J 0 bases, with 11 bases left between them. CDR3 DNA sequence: TGTGCCAGCAGCTTAACCTGGGACCTAGCCAAAAACATTCAGTACTTC. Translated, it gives CASSLTWDLAKNIQYF.

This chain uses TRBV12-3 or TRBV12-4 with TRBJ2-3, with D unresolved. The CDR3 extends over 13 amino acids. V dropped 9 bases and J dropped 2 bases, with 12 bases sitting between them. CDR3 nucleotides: TGTGCCAGTGCCTCGGGTCTCACAGATACGCAGTATTTT. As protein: CASASGLTDTQYF.